What follows are 6 T cell receptor beta chains derived from one specimen sequenced in a study of breast tumors, draining lymph nodes, adjacent tissues. Samples came from axillary lymph nodes draining the breast cancer. One entry per CDR3 protein, called by TCRdb with MiXCR from the multiplex PCR reads. Among 270,000 or so distinct CDR3 sequences listed, 30% were seen once. Sequenced: axillary lymph node tissue. These receptors were collected from a female donor with breast cancer. Some clones in this sample may be carry-over from other donors' samples.

For this clonotype: This CDR3 fails to terminate in the conserved phenylalanine or tryptophan, so it likely reflects a read error. The V call is TRBV6-1, the J call TRBJ2-7; D not resolved. V lost 2 bases and J 5 bases, leaving 19 bases between the germline ends. This CDR3 is built from 16 residues. Germline CDR1 reads MNHNS; CDR2 reads SASEGT. The CDR3, as DNA: TGTGCCAGCAGTGAACATTGGACGACGCTGGAAAACGAGCAGTACTTA. Its protein is CASSEHWTTLENEQYL.

This clonotype was detected ten times or more. The chain combines TRBV10-2 with TRBJ2-3, with 11 bases aligning to TRBD2. The CDR3 covers 17 residues. With 6 bases clipped from V and 2 bases from J, the junction kept 10 bases outside the gene matches. Germline lookup yields CDR1 WSHSY and CDR2 SAAADI. This CDR3 is CASSSLAGGFITDTQYF. In DNA, the CDR3 is TGCGCCAGCAGCTCCCTAGCGGGAGGATTTATCACAGATACGCAGTATTTT.

This clonotype occurred many times. The chain is built from TRBV11-2 and TRBJ2-1, with 8 bases identical to TRBD2. Germline V gene data show CDR1 as SGHAT and CDR2 as FQNNGV. This CDR3 contains 15 residues. V lost 2 bases to trimming and J lost 7 bases; unmatched junction nucleotides: 7. The CDR3 is CASSLRGRKPNEQFF. The CDR3 DNA follows: TGTGCCAGCAGCTTACGCGGGAGGAAACCTAATGAGCAGTTCTTC. The full variable domain, completed using reference TRBV11-2 and TRBJ2-1, is EAGVAQSPRYKIIEKRQSVAFWCNPISGHATLYWYQQILGQGPKLLIQFQNNGVVDDSQLPKDRFSAERLKGVDSTLKIQPAKLEDSAVYLCASSLRGRKPNEQFFGPGTRLTVL.

The genes are TRBV5-5 and TRBJ2-1; 7 bases agree with TRBD2. The V and J ends lost 4 bases and 1 base, in that order; junction bases with no gene match: 5. CDR1 is SGHKS, CDR2 YYEKEE, per germline (reference sequence). The CDR3 covers 15 residues. CDR3 coding DNA: TGTGCCAGCAGCCCTAGCGGAAATTCCTACAATGAGCAGTTCTTC. This translates into CASSPSGNSYNEQFF.

This clonotype was observed many times. The CDR3 coding sequence is TGCGCCAGCAGCTTGAGGGTCCTAGCGTCTTCTTCCTACAATGAGCAGTTCTTC. It is translated as CASSLRVLASSSYNEQFF. This chain connects TRBV5-1 to TRBJ2-1, with D perhaps TRBD2 (6 bases). Germline assignment: CDR1 SGHRS and CDR2 YFSETQ. The CDR3 is 18 amino acids. V was pared by 1 base and J by 1 base, with 18 bases between.

Note on this clonotype: Being one base from a much bigger clone, this may be a read error. The chain combines TRBV9 with TRBJ2-5; 7 bases line up with TRBD1. CDR1 is SGDLS and CDR2 is YYNGEE in the germline V gene. The CDR3 spans 14 residues. CDR3 bases: TGTGCCAGCAGCCTACGACAGGGCCAAGAGACCCAGTCCTTC. Translation: CASSLRQGQETQSF.